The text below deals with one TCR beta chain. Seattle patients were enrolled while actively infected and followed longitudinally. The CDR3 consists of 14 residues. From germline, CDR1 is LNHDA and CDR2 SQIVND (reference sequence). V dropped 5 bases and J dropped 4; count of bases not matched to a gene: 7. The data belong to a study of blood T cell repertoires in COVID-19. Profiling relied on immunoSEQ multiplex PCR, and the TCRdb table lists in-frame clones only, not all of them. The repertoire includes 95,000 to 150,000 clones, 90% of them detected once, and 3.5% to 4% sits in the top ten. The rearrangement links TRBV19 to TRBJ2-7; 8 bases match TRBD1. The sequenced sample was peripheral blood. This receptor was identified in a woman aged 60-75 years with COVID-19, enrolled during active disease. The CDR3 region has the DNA TGTGCCAGTAGTCCGACGACAGGGGATTACGAGCAGTACTTC. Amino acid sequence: CASSPTTGDYEQYF. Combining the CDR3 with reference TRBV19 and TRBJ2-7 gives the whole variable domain DGGITQSPKYLFRKEGQNVTLSCEQNLNHDAMYWYRQDPGQGLRLIYYSQIVNDFQKGDIAEGYSVSREKKESFPLTVTSAQKNPTAFYLCASSPTTGDYEQYFGPGTRLTVT.